The rows below give T cell receptor beta chains drawn from one sample of a study of T cells in Graves' hyperthyroidism and ophthalmopathy. TCRdb independently ran MiXCR on the multiplex PCR reads; one entry per CDR3 protein. The sample gives about 420,000 distinct CDR3 sequences, approximately 14% of which show up once; roughly 7.7% is in the top ten. The sequenced sample consisted of blood. All receptors derive from a woman younger than 30 with Graves' hyperthyroidism. Both conserved end residues are part of each CDR3. D genes are given only for firm matches. Clone size is shown for a subset of rows, as once, few, many or a class of expanded clone.

j_gene	abundance	v_gene	d_gene	CDR3nt	CDR3aa
TRBJ1-5	many	TRBV27	NA	TGTGCCAGCAGTTCTCATACGTGGCAGCCCCAGCATTTT	CASSSHTWQPQHF
TRBJ2-2	many	TRBV2	NA	TGTGCCAGCATTCCGGGACTCATGACCGGGGAGCTGTTTTTT	CASIPGLMTGELFF
TRBJ2-1	many	TRBV7-2	NA	TGTGCCACCAAAGAGGTCAGCTCCTACAATGAGCAGTTCTTC	CATKEVSSYNEQFF
TRBJ2-7	few	TRBV18	TRBD1	TGTGCCAGCTCACCTCATATTCCGGGACAGGGGGCAGAAGAGCAGTACTTC	CASSPHIPGQGAEEQYF
TRBJ1-1	many	TRBV10-3	NA	TGTGCCATCAGGGAGCCAGGGAACACTGAAGCTTTCTTT	CAIREPGNTEAFF
TRBJ2-2	NA	TRBV5-5	TRBD1	TGTGCCAGCAGCCAGGACAGGGCTTTCGCCGGGGAGCTGTTTTTT	CASSQDRAFAGELFF
TRBJ1-4	many	TRBV30	NA	TGTGCCTGGAGTACCCCCAGGGGTTTCGATGAAAAACTGTTTTTT	CAWSTPRGFDEKLFF
TRBJ1-3	NA	TRBV6-2/TRBV6-3	NA	TGTGCCATCAGTGCCCGGCGAGGCTCTGGAAACACCATATATTTT	CAISARRGSGNTIYF
TRBJ2-1	many	TRBV28	NA	TGTGCCAGCAGTTCCCTTTATGAGCAGTTCTTC	CASSSLYEQFF
TRBJ2-6	few	TRBV15	NA	TGTGCCACCAGCACGGCCTCTGGGGCCAACGTCCTGACTTTC	CATSTASGANVLTF
TRBJ2-7	many	TRBV4-1	TRBD2	TGCGCCAGCAGCCACCTAGCGGGTCCCTCCTACGAGCAGTACTTC	CASSHLAGPSYEQYF
TRBJ2-1	many	TRBV18	TRBD1	TGTGCCAGCTCACCTCAGCCTCGGACAGGGGACCTCGGTGAGCAGTTCTTC	CASSPQPRTGDLGEQFF
TRBJ2-2	many	TRBV2	NA	TGTGCCAGCAGTGAAGGGGGCACCGGGGAGCTGTTTTTT	CASSEGGTGELFF
TRBJ1-5	many	TRBV12-3/TRBV12-4	TRBD1	TGTGCCAGCAGTCCCGGGACAGGCCCCAATCAGCCCCAGCATTTT	CASSPGTGPNQPQHF
TRBJ2-7	NA	TRBV6-5	TRBD1	TGTGCCAACAGTTACAGGGGGATGTCCTACGAGCAGTACTTC	CANSYRGMSYEQYF
TRBJ1-6	many	TRBV6-8	TRBD1	TGTGCCAGCAGTTACCGGACAGGGCTACTGGATTCGGATTCACCCCTCCACTTT	CASSYRTGLLDSDSPLHF
TRBJ2-1	many	TRBV5-6	NA	TGTGCCAGCAGCTTGGTCTCGGCAGGGAATGTTGGATACAATGAGCAGTTCTTC	CASSLVSAGNVGYNEQFF
TRBJ2-7	few	TRBV6-1	TRBD1	TGTGCCAGCAGTGAAGGAGCCGGGACAGGCCTAAGCTCCTACGAGCAGTACTTC	CASSEGAGTGLSSYEQYF
TRBJ1-2	many	TRBV24-1	TRBD1	TGTGCCACCAGTGCCCAGGGACAGCCCAACTATGGCTACACCTTC	CATSAQGQPNYGYTF
TRBJ1-4	many	TRBV18	TRBD1	TGTGCCAGCTCACGATCAGGGGGCGCTGAAAAACTGTTTTTT	CASSRSGGAEKLFF
TRBJ2-3	few	TRBV7-3	NA	TGTGCCAGCAGCTCGCCCGGGGATACGCAGTATTTT	CASSSPGDTQYF
TRBJ1-5	few	TRBV7-2	NA	TGTGCCAGCAGCTTAGGTTTGAGCAATCAGCCCCAGCATTTT	CASSLGLSNQPQHF
TRBJ1-4	few	TRBV29-1	NA	TGCAGCGTTGGATTTTGGGGGGGTGAAAAACTGTTTTTT	CSVGFWGGEKLFF
TRBJ1-6	many	TRBV4-2	NA	TGTGCCAGCAGCCAAGGCACAGGGATTGGGACCCTCCACTTT	CASSQGTGIGTLHF
TRBJ1-1	many	TRBV2	NA	TGTGCCAGCAGTGGGGAGGCTTTAATGGCTTTCTTT	CASSGEALMAFF
TRBJ2-3	many	TRBV12-3/TRBV12-4	NA	TGTGCCAGCAGTTGGACCGGAGATACGCAGTATTTT	CASSWTGDTQYF
TRBJ2-3	many	TRBV3-1	NA	TGTGCCAGCAGCCTTCGGGGGAGCAACACAGATACGCAGTATTTT	CASSLRGSNTDTQYF
TRBJ2-2	NA	TRBV7-8	NA	TGCGCCAGCAGCCACTGGGGGAGGAACACCGGGGAGCTGTTTTTT	CASSHWGRNTGELFF
TRBJ2-2	NA	TRBV7-7	NA	TGTGCCAGCAGCCAGACGGGACACGTCACCGGGGAGCTGTTTTTT	CASSQTGHVTGELFF
TRBJ1-6	many	TRBV12-3/TRBV12-4	TRBD1	TGTGCCAGCACCGAGACAGGGGGAAGATCACCCCTCCACTTT	CASTETGGRSPLHF
TRBJ2-2	NA	TRBV24-1	NA	TGTGCCACCAGTGATTTTGGGCAGATGAACACCGGGGAGCTGTTTTTT	CATSDFGQMNTGELFF